One sample yielded the 30 T cell receptor beta chains listed below, sequenced in a study of radiotherapy plus CTLA-4 blockade in lung cancer. Measured with immunoSEQ multiplex PCR; TCRdb has only the in-frame clones, and not every one. The sample contains around 110,000 clones, about 84% of which appear only once. Sequenced material: peripheral blood, taken from a patient treated with radiotherapy plus ipilimumab. The receptor set was obtained from a human donor with non-small cell lung cancer that progressed on radiotherapy plus ipilimumab. Some clones in this sample may be carry-over from other donors' samples.

The chain carries TRBV18 and TRBJ1-5; the match to TRBD1 covers 7 bases. Germline V gene data show CDR1 as KGHSH and CDR2 as LQKENI. The V and J ends lost 2 bases and 5 bases, in that order; junction bases with no gene match: 9. The CDR3 runs 16 residues. The CDR3 sequence is CASSPWSWQGDQPQHF. CDR3 coding DNA: TGTGCCAGCTCACCATGGAGCTGGCAGGGGGATCAGCCCCAGCATTTT.

The chain recombines TRBV10-3 with TRBJ1-1, with no clear D. Trimming shortened V by 4 bases and J by 1 base, and 10 bases separated the two germline ends. The V gene's germline CDR1 is ENHRY and CDR2 SYGVKD. This CDR3 region has 14 residues. CDR3 sequence (DNA): TGTGCCATCAGTGCCACAGAGTCGAACACTGAAGCTTTCTTT. This sequence encodes CAISATESNTEAFF.

The genes are TRBV11-3 and TRBJ2-2; 8 nucleotides agree with TRBD1. V lost 1 base, J lost 5 bases, and 0 bases stayed unmatched. CDR1 is SGHNT, CDR2 YENEEA, per germline. CDR3 length: 14 residues. CDR3 coding DNA: TGTGCCAGCAGCTTAGGACAGGGGACCGGGGAGCTGTTTTTT. Translation gives CASSLGQGTGELFF.

For the CDR3, the DNA is TGCAGTGTACCGGGACAGTCGGCTTTCTTT. As protein: CSVPGQSAFF. This sequence joins TRBV20-1 and TRBJ1-1, with TRBD1 identical over 7 bases. The V segment lost 7 bases and the J segment 11 bases; nucleotides outside the gene matches: 7. This CDR3 is 10 amino acids long. CDR1 is DFQATT, CDR2 SNEGSKA, per germline (reference sequence).

The gene calls are TRBV7-2 and TRBJ2-2; D possibly corresponds to TRBD2 (6 bases). V lost 5 bases and J lost 4, with 17 bases in between. The CDR3 covers 16 residues. Germline loops: CDR1 SGHTA, CDR2 FQGNSA. DNA for the CDR3: TGTGCCAGCAGCGCAGGGACTGGTAGGGGCACCGGGGAGCTGTTTTTT. Translation gives CASSAGTGRGTGELFF.

The chain combines TRBV2 with TRBJ2-7; D perhaps matches TRBD1 (7 bases). This CDR3 spans 13 amino acids. Trimming shortened V by 6 bases and J by 4 bases, and 13 bases separated the two germline ends. Per germline, CDR1 SNHLY and CDR2 FYNNEI. The CDR3 bases are TGTGCCAGCAGGCGGGACAGTAATTACGAGCAGTACTTC. Amino acid sequence: CASRRDSNYEQYF.

The chain combines TRBV7-2 with TRBJ1-6; D unresolved. Trimming shortened V by 1 base and J by 10 bases, and 8 bases separated the two germline ends. The CDR3 sequence is 13 residues long. The germline V gene encodes CDR1 SGHTA and CDR2 FQGNSA. CDR3 nucleotide sequence: TGTGCCAGCAGCTTAGGTTTAGGGTCACCCCTCCACTTT. Translating gives CASSLGLGSPLHF.

This clone was picked up a small number of times. CDR3 coding DNA: TGTGCCAGCAGTTACCCCCCAGGGACCGAAGACACCATATATTTT. It translates to CASSYPPGTEDTIYF. The rearrangement joins TRBV6-6 to TRBJ1-3; a possible D gene is TRBD1 (5 bases). The CDR3 has 15 amino acids. V shed 2 bases and J shed 8 bases, with 16 bases lying between them. Germline V gene sequence: CDR1 MNHNY, CDR2 SVGAGI (reference sequence).

This chain connects TRBV7-2 to TRBJ1-5; no clear D. Germline CDR1 reads SGHTA; CDR2 reads FQGNSA. Trimming left V 1 base short and J 4 bases short, with 2 bases between. The CDR3 totals 12 residues. The CDR3, as DNA: TGTGCCAGCAGCTTAGTAAATCAGCCCCAGCATTTT. Encoded protein: CASSLVNQPQHF.

J is TRBJ2-5 and V is TRBV2; D is unclear. Trimming shortened V by 10 bases and J by 5 bases, and 14 bases separated the two germline ends. The CDR3 runs to 12 residues. Per the germline V gene, CDR1 is SNHLY and CDR2 is FYNNEI. For the CDR3, the DNA is TGTGCCACTAAACCCAGTTTGGAGACCCAGTACTTC. Protein: CATKPSLETQYF. Looking up the rest from reference TRBV2 and TRBJ2-5 gives the full variable domain: EPEVTQTPSHQVTQMGQEVILRCVPISNHLYFYWYRQILGQKVEFLVSFYNNEISEKSEIFDDQFSVERPDGSNFTLKIRSTKLEDSAMYFCATKPSLETQYFGPGTRLLVL.

The V call is TRBV4-3, the J call TRBJ2-3; D may match TRBD1 or TRBD2 (5 bases each). This CDR3 has 14 amino acids. Trimming stripped 3 bases from V and 4 bases from J, with 11 bases between. Germline-derived CDR1 and CDR2 are LGHNA and YSLEER. CDR3 sequence reads: CASSQGVGADTQYF. CDR3 in DNA: TGCGCCAGCAGCCAGGGGGTCGGCGCAGATACGCAGTATTTT.

This clone appeared once. The gene calls are TRBV7-9 and TRBJ2-1, with TRBD2 identical over 9 bases. Germline CDR1 is SEHNR and CDR2 is FQNEAQ (reference sequence). The CDR3 loop spans 16 amino acids. V lost 1 base and J lost 2; bases outside the gene matches: 3. The CDR3 DNA follows: TGTGCCAGCAGCTTAGGGCTAGCGGGGCCCTACAATGAGCAGTTCTTC. This gives the protein CASSLGLAGPYNEQFF.

The genes are TRBV28 and TRBJ1-2, with a tentative D call TRBD1 (6 bases). Trimming left V 3 bases short and J 6 bases short, with 26 bases between. CDR1 is MDHEN and CDR2 is SYDVKM in the germline V gene. The CDR3 is made up of 18 amino acids. The CDR3 loop reads CASSFGPRGGRGRDGYTF. The DNA of the CDR3 is TGTGCCAGCAGTTTCGGACCTAGGGGGGGCAGGGGAAGAGATGGCTACACCTTC.

The CDR3 DNA is TGTGCCAGCATAAGGGGGGAGCTGTTTTTT. This encodes CASIRGELFF. The rearrangement uses TRBV2 and TRBJ2-2, with no clear D. The germline gives CDR1 SNHLY, CDR2 FYNNEI. Trimming left V 7 bases short and J 8 bases short, with 5 bases between. The CDR3 has 10 amino acids.

The chain carries TRBV5-1 and TRBJ2-5, with TRBD1 matching 9 bases. The length of the CDR3 is 16 residues. V dropped 4 bases and J dropped 4; count of bases not matched to a gene: 11. Germline assignment: CDR1 SGHRS and CDR2 YFSETQ. This CDR3 reads CASSTTGGAFRETQYF. DNA of the CDR3: TGCGCCAGCAGCACCACAGGGGGCGCATTTCGAGAGACCCAGTACTTC.

This clone occurred once. The chain couples TRBV25-1 to TRBJ2-5; D might be TRBD1 or TRBD2, each matching 5 bases. The length of the CDR3 is 14 residues. CDR1 is MGHDK and CDR2 is SYGVNS in the germline V gene. V lost 1 base and J 5 bases, leaving 11 bases between the germline ends. The CDR3 DNA follows: TGTGCCAGCAGTGAATTTGGGGGTGGGGAGACCCAGTACTTC. Encoded protein: CASSEFGGGETQYF.

This clone has more than one count but fewer than ten. The genes are TRBV5-4 and TRBJ2-7; D perhaps matches TRBD1 (6 bases). This CDR3 is built from 14 residues. The V gene's germline CDR1 is SGHNT and CDR2 YYREEE (reference sequence). Trimming took off 4 bases at V and 4 bases at J, with 15 bases between the two ends. CDR3 residues: CASSNGKQGYEQYF. The CDR3 DNA follows: TGTGCCAGCAGCAACGGCAAACAGGGTTACGAGCAGTACTTC.

J is TRBJ2-5 and V is TRBV5-1; the D call may be TRBD1 or TRBD2 (5 bases each). The DNA matches TRBJ2-7 better at its end, which makes the J call doubtful. The CDR3 has 15 residues. CDR1 is SGHRS and CDR2 is YFSETQ in the germline V gene. CDR3 amino acids: CASSLREQGSYEQYF. In nucleotides, the CDR3 is TGCGCCAGCAGCTTGAGGGAGCAGGGCTCCTACGAGCAGTACTTC.

The table lists this clone with a few counts. In DNA, the CDR3 is TGTGCCAGCGGGGGGGGTTCACCCCTCCACTTT. Translated, it gives CASGGGSPLHF. This chain uses TRBV6-1 with TRBJ1-6; D might be TRBD1 (5 bases). The CDR3 has 11 amino acids. The V and J ends lost 8 bases and 9 bases respectively, with 8 bases between them. The germline V gene encodes CDR1 MNHNS and CDR2 SASEGT.

V usage is TRBV13 and J usage is TRBJ1-5, with TRBD1 identical over 7 bases. The ends lost 4 bases at V and 4 bases at J; junction bases unmatched: 4. The germline gives CDR1 PRHDT, CDR2 FYEKMQ (reference sequence). CDR3 length: 14 amino acids. The CDR3 loop is CASSSATGNQPQHF. CDR3 coding DNA: TGTGCCAGCAGCTCAGCGACAGGGAATCAGCCCCAGCATTTT.

This chain uses TRBV6-1 with TRBJ1-1, with D unclear. The germline V and J ends were trimmed by 4 bases and 3 bases, with 12 bases remaining between them. The CDR3 has 14 amino acids. Germline-derived CDR1 and CDR2 are MNHNS and SASEGT. The CDR3 DNA is TGTGCCAGCAGTGTTCGGGATGGGGACACTGAAGCTTTCTTT. Amino acid sequence: CASSVRDGDTEAFF.

This chain uses TRBV29-1 with TRBJ2-3; D remains unclear. Trimming pared 6 bases from V and 1 base from J, leaving 5 bases between. The CDR3 spans 11 residues. Per the germline V gene, CDR1 is SQVTM and CDR2 is ANQGSEA. CDR3 amino acids: CSVAGTDTQYF. The DNA of the CDR3 is TGCAGCGTGGCTGGCACAGATACGCAGTATTTT.

This chain links TRBV16 with TRBJ1-5, with 7 bases matching TRBD1. From germline, CDR1 is KGHSY and CDR2 FQNENV. V lost 2 bases to trimming and J lost 4 bases; unmatched junction nucleotides: 8. The CDR3 has 16 residues. The CDR3: CASSQIRGRGNQPQHF. The DNA of the CDR3 is TGTGCCAGCAGCCAAATTAGGGGGCGTGGGAATCAGCCCCAGCATTTT.

This clone showed up just once. This chain uses TRBV5-1 with TRBJ2-7; TRBD1 or TRBD2 may be the D gene (6 bases each). CDR1 is SGHRS and CDR2 is YFSETQ in the germline V gene. The V end was cut by 4 bases, the J end by 3 bases, with 11 bases between. CDR3 length: 13 residues. In nucleotides, the CDR3 is TGCGCCAGCAGCCCGGGGGCAAGCTACGAGCAGTACTTC. Its translation is CASSPGASYEQYF. Full variable domain (outside the CDR3, taken from reference TRBV5-1 and TRBJ2-7): KAGVTQTPRYLIKTRGQQVTLSCSPISGHRSVSWYQQTPGQGLQFLFEYFSETQRNKGNFPGRFSGRQFSNSRSEMNVSTLELGDSALYLCASSPGASYEQYFGPGTRLTVT.

This chain uses TRBV20-1 with TRBJ1-1; D may be TRBD1 (6 bases). The CDR3 loop spans 11 amino acids. CDR1 and CDR2 from the germline V gene are DFQATT and SNEGSKA (reference sequence). Trimming cost V 6 bases and J 8 bases, with 13 bases left between them. CDR3 sequence (DNA): TGCAGTGCAACCCGGGGGCTGGAAGCTTTCTTT. Translation: CSATRGLEAFF.

This clone was observed a few times. This chain joins TRBV18 and TRBJ1-2; 7 nucleotides line up with TRBD1. CDR1 is KGHSH, CDR2 LQKENI, per germline. The CDR3 consists of 14 residues. V was pared by 5 bases and J by 0 bases, with 3 bases of the junction left unmatched. The CDR3 sequence is CASSSDRANYGYTF. Here the CDR3 DNA reads TGTGCCAGCTCATCCGACAGGGCTAACTATGGCTACACCTTC.

CDR3 residues: CASSSTGELFF. CDR3 DNA: TGTGCCAGCAGCTCGACCGGGGAGCTGTTTTTT. The chain is built from TRBV11-3 and TRBJ2-2; D is unresolved. Germline CDR1 and CDR2: SGHNT and YENEEA. The CDR3 spans 11 residues. V lost 4 bases and J lost 5, with 2 bases in between.

The gene calls are TRBV5-1 and TRBJ1-1; 7 positions agree with TRBD1. CDR1 SGHRS and CDR2 YFSETQ come from the germline V gene. V dropped 4 bases and J dropped 1; count of bases not matched to a gene: 1. The CDR3 is made up of 13 amino acids. In DNA form, the CDR3 reads TGCGCCAGCAGCGGACAGGAGAACACTGAAGCTTTCTTT. Its protein product is CASSGQENTEAFF.

CDR3 loop: CASSETWVGPSGSDYGYTF. Here the CDR3 DNA reads TGTGCCAGCAGTGAAACCTGGGTGGGGCCGAGCGGGTCCGACTATGGCTACACCTTC. The J gene is TRBJ1-2, the V gene TRBV6-1; possibly TRBD1 for D (5 bases). In germline, CDR1 is MNHNS, CDR2 SASEGT. Trimming cost V 2 bases and J 3 bases, with 25 bases left between them. The CDR3 runs to 19 residues.

The sample holds a few counts of this clone. J is TRBJ1-5 and V is TRBV27; perhaps TRBD1 as D (5 bases). V lost 6 bases and J 0 bases, leaving 18 bases between the germline ends. Germline assignment: CDR1 MNHEY and CDR2 SMNVEV (reference sequence). The CDR3 is 17 residues long. The chain's CDR3 is CASSPGGPINSNQPQHF. In DNA, the CDR3 is TGTGCCAGCAGCCCCGGGGGTCCAATCAATAGCAATCAGCCCCAGCATTTT.